This TCR beta chain was recorded in a study of cytomegalovirus exposure and HLA in healthy donors. Findings and caveats of the study: Most TCR beta V segments were productive about 87% or about 30% of the time in an earlier analysis.

The PCR was carried out with 60 Vbeta primers and 13 Jbeta primers. TCRdb's table, derived via immunoSEQ multiplex PCR, lists solely in-frame clones and lacks some. Of approximately 140,000 clones listed, over 70% are singletons. Note on this clone: Its target is not known.

The CDR3 totals 15 residues. With 3 bases removed from V and 12 bases from J, the gap between germline ends came to 24 bases. CDR1 GTSNPN and CDR2 SVGIG come from the germline V gene (reference sequence). The chain joins TRBV30 to TRBJ2-1, with D tentatively TRBD2 (6 bases). Sequencing was carried out using PBMCs. This sequence originates from a woman between 18 and 29 years old in good health and CMV-seronegative. CDR3 loop: CAWSYTRGTVFGQFF. CDR3 DNA sequence: TGTGCCTGGAGCTACACCCGAGGGACTGTTTTTGGGCAGTTCTTC.